This paragraph covers one T cell receptor beta chain sequence. The participants were between roughly 18 and 90 years old and came from under 25 US areas. Cohort assignment relied on participant-reported clinical history. These data originate in a study of blood T cell repertoires in COVID-19. Study-level information: PBMCs, B-cell-depleted T cells, or T cells were the source of the cDNA or gDNA that made up the material.

In the source study's methods: The assay estimated nucleated cells by amplifying reference gene primers. Only in-frame clones appear in the TCRdb table, and some are missing; sequencing was by immunoSEQ multiplex PCR. The V and J calls and clone size come from that table; D and trimming were worked out from the DNA. The table shows 400,000 to 450,000 clones, with 90% occurring only once. The V and J ends lost 2 bases and 0 bases, in that order; junction bases with no gene match: 4. Germline V lookup: CDR1 SGHNT, CDR2 YYREEE (reference sequence). CDR3 length equals 15 residues. The receptor was isolated from a man younger than 35 who had recovered from COVID-19. This chain uses TRBV5-4 with TRBJ1-1, with 7 bases that match TRBD1. The sample consisted of PBMCs or T cells enriched from blood (not recorded which). The CDR3 nucleotides read TGTGCCAGCAGCTTCGGGACAGAGTTGAACACTGAAGCTTTCTTT. It is translated as CASSFGTELNTEAFF.